One and the same sample provided the 27 T cell receptor beta chains below, sequenced in a study of CD8+CD57+ T cells in acquired aplastic anemia. Profiling that covered TCR beta VDJ and CDR3 relied on genomic DNA as its template. TCRdb re-derived calls from the reads in MiXCR, one entry per CDR3 protein. The data hold around 180,000 distinct CDR3 sequences, with roughly 50% observed a single time. Sequencing involved patients with CD8+CD57+ cell expansion previously shown by flow cytometry. Sequencing was performed on sorted CD4+, CD8+, or CD8+CD57+ T cells (not recorded which) from PBMCs. The receptors were gathered from a human donor with aplastic anemia.

This clonotype was picked up many times. This chain links TRBV20-1 with TRBJ1-5; 8 nucleotides line up with TRBD1. There are 15 residues in the CDR3. Germline V gene sequence: CDR1 DFQATT, CDR2 SNEGSKA (reference sequence). V was clipped by 3 bases and J by 3 bases; unmatched bases: 7. CDR3 region: CSASIGTGLNQPQHF. The CDR3 bases are TGCAGTGCTAGTATAGGGACAGGACTCAATCAGCCCCAGCATTTT.

V and J are TRBV6-1 and TRBJ2-3; D possibly uses TRBD1 or TRBD2 (5 bases each). The CDR3 is 16 residues long. Trimming cost V 6 bases and J 2 bases, with 18 bases left between them. Germline CDR1 and CDR2: MNHNS and SASEGT. CDR3 sequence: CASRPRPYGATDTQYF. The CDR3 DNA reads as TGTGCCAGCAGACCGAGGCCATACGGGGCCACAGATACGCAGTATTTT.

The chain carries TRBV7-2 and TRBJ2-1, with 11 bases fitting TRBD2. J was trimmed by 0 bases and V by 6 bases; bases with no gene match: 7. Germline assignment: CDR1 SGHTA and CDR2 FQGNSA. CDR3 length: 17 residues. The CDR3 spells CASRLAGGPSSYNEQFF. The CDR3 nucleotides read TGTGCCAGCAGGCTAGCGGGGGGACCGAGCTCCTACAATGAGCAGTTCTTC.

There are many counts of this clonotype. CDR3 protein: CASSLAGWDEQYF. CDR3 bases: TGTGCCAGCAGTTTAGCGGGTTGGGACGAGCAGTACTTC. The chain is built from TRBV28 and TRBJ2-7, with D tentatively TRBD2 (5 bases). Germline CDR1 and CDR2: MDHEN and SYDVKM. Trimming pared 2 bases from V and 5 bases from J, leaving 10 bases between. This CDR3 region has 13 residues.

This clonotype was found many times. This rearrangement joins TRBV7-3 to TRBJ1-3; tentative D call: TRBD1 (5 bases). The length of the CDR3 is 16 residues. CDR1 and CDR2 from the germline V gene are SGHTA and FQGTGA. V was pared by 5 bases and J by 1 base, with 15 bases between. The DNA for the CDR3 is TGTGCCAGCAGCAAAAGCGGGGGGGGATCTGGAAACACCATATATTTT. Residues: CASSKSGGGSGNTIYF.

Here the CDR3 reads CASRGWGERTGELFF. CDR3 DNA sequence: TGTGCCAGCAGGGGGTGGGGGGAGCGTACCGGGGAGCTGTTTTTT. The V gene is TRBV2, the J gene TRBJ2-2; tentatively, D is TRBD2 (6 bases). The V end lost 6 bases, the J end lost 5 bases, and 16 bases lay between the germline ends. Per germline, CDR1 SNHLY and CDR2 FYNNEI. The CDR3 spans 15 residues.

This clonotype was observed once. A read error may produce the germline difference seen at one junction end. The chain links TRBV24-1 to TRBJ2-3; D not certain. Germline V gene sequence: CDR1 KGHDR, CDR2 SFDVKD. This CDR3 has 13 amino acids. CDR3 coding DNA: TGTGCCACCAGTAGCGAGGTCACAGACACGCAGTATTTT. As protein: CATSSEVTDTQYF.

Many counts were recorded for this clonotype. The chain joins TRBV5-1 to TRBJ1-1; D might be TRBD1 (5 bases). The germline V gene has CDR1 SGHRS and CDR2 YFSETQ. V was shortened by 0 bases and J by 1 base, with 10 bases between the two germline ends. The CDR3 length is 15 residues. This chain's CDR3 is CASSLEGPPNTEAFF. In nucleotides, the CDR3 is TGCGCCAGCAGCTTGGAGGGGCCGCCGAACACTGAAGCTTTCTTT.

In this sample, this clonotype turned up once. A much larger clonotype is one base distant, so this may be a read error. A read error is likely, as this CDR3 ends without the conserved phenylalanine or tryptophan. This rearrangement joins TRBV7-2 to TRBJ1-1, with D unclear. Looked up from germline, CDR1 is SGHTA and CDR2 is FQGNSA. The CDR3 contains 15 residues. Trimming removed 2 bases at V and 10 bases at J, with 20 bases between. The CDR3 sequence: CASSLLSLRATGAFL. The CDR3 nucleotides are TGTGCCAGCAGCTTACTCTCTCTACGGGCGACCGGAGCTTTCCTT.

The chain couples TRBV10-3 to TRBJ2-7; TRBD1 agrees at 7 bases. The CDR3 covers 15 residues. CDR1 is ENHRY, CDR2 SYGVKD, per germline. V was pared by 3 bases and J by 2 bases, with 7 bases of the junction left unmatched. CDR3 protein: CAISDGLGQAYEQYF. The CDR3 nucleotides read TGTGCCATCAGTGACGGTTTAGGACAGGCCTACGAGCAGTACTTC.

This clonotype was counted at least ten times. The V gene is TRBV6-6, the J gene TRBJ2-2; D is unclear. CDR1 is MNHNY, CDR2 SVGAGI, per germline (reference sequence). The CDR3 spans 16 residues. Trimming pared 0 bases from V and 0 bases from J, leaving 8 bases between. DNA of the CDR3: TGTGCCAGCAGTTACTCCCAAAACACGAACACCGGGGAGCTGTTTTTT. This encodes CASSYSQNTNTGELFF.

V gene TRBV7-9 combines with J gene TRBJ2-5, with TRBD1 as a possible D gene (7 bases). The CDR3 runs to 15 residues. V lost 4 bases to trimming and J lost 4 bases, with 16 bases between them. From germline, CDR1 is SEHNR and CDR2 FQNEAQ (reference sequence). DNA of the CDR3: TGTGCCAGCAGCTACGACAGGGTCGGGGGAGAGACCCAGTACTTC. This translates into CASSYDRVGGETQYF.

The chain has TRBV19 and TRBJ1-2; D ambiguous. The V end was cut by 5 bases, the J end by 4 bases, with 11 bases between. The germline V gene has CDR1 LNHDA and CDR2 SQIVND (reference sequence). The CDR3 covers 13 residues. The CDR3 protein is CASSVALAYGYTF. CDR3 DNA: TGTGCCAGTAGTGTAGCCTTGGCCTATGGCTACACCTTC.

Concerning this clonotype: A clone one base away is much larger, so this may be a read error. The chain recombines TRBV5-4 with TRBJ1-6, with 9 bases aligning to TRBD1. CDR1 is SGHNT and CDR2 is YYREEE in the germline V gene (reference sequence). CDR3 length: 18 residues. The CDR3 coding sequence is TGTGCCAGCAGCTTGCGGTTTCGTGTGGACAGGGGTGATTCACCCCTCCGCTTT. Its protein product is CASSLRFRVDRGDSPLRF.

The chain recombines TRBV29-1 with TRBJ2-1, with D possibly TRBD2 on 5 matching bases. The V gene lost 3 bases and the J gene lost 6 bases, with 6 bases spanning the gap. In germline, CDR1 is SQVTM, CDR2 ANQGSEA. CDR3 length: 11 amino acids. The CDR3 DNA reads TGCAGCGTTGATGGGAGCAATGAGCAGTTCTTC. Protein sequence: CSVDGSNEQFF.

The rearrangement links TRBV25-1 to TRBJ1-2; D remains ambiguous. CDR3 length: 13 amino acids. V was shortened by 3 bases and J by 7 bases, with 12 bases between the two germline ends. Looked up from germline, CDR1 is MGHDK and CDR2 is SYGVNS. The CDR3 DNA is TGTGCCAGCAGTGACCATGACAAGGGTGGCTACACCTTC. Protein product: CASSDHDKGGYTF.

V usage is TRBV10-3 and J usage is TRBJ2-3, with 8 nucleotides matching TRBD1. Germline values: CDR1 ENHRY, CDR2 SYGVKD. This CDR3 comprises 16 residues. V lost 2 bases and J lost 6; bases outside the gene matches: 10. The CDR3 reads CAISEAFVTGDDTQYF. The DNA of the CDR3 is TGTGCCATCAGTGAGGCCTTCGTGACAGGGGATGATACGCAGTATTTT.

This chain uses TRBV9 with TRBJ1-5, with TRBD1 as a possible D gene (6 bases). This CDR3 is built from 16 residues. Germline lookup yields CDR1 SGDLS and CDR2 YYNGEE. V was pared by 3 bases and J by 0 bases, with 13 bases between. Here the CDR3 reads CASSDGDRNSNQPQHF. CDR3 in DNA: TGTGCCAGCAGCGACGGCGACAGGAATAGCAATCAGCCCCAGCATTTT. Complete variable domain (other parts from reference TRBV9 and TRBJ1-5): DSGVTQTPKHLITATGQRVTLRCSPRSGDLSVYWYQQSLDQGLQFLIQYYNGEERAKGNILERFSAQQFPDLHSELNLSSLELGDSALYFCASSDGDRNSNQPQHFGDGTRLSIL.

Concerning this clonotype itself: One junction end disagrees with the germline gene, perhaps due to a read error. This chain links TRBV19 with TRBJ2-1; D perhaps matches TRBD1 (5 bases). Germline V CDR1 and CDR2: LNHDA, SQIVND (reference sequence). This CDR3 contains 14 residues. The CDR3 sequence: CASNFLGAYNEQLF. The CDR3 coding sequence is TGTGCCAGTAATTTTCTAGGGGCCTACAATGAGCAGTTATTC.

Ten or more counts support this clonotype. This sequence joins TRBV5-1 and TRBJ2-7, with D maybe TRBD1 (7 bases). Germline loops: CDR1 SGHRS, CDR2 YFSETQ. The CDR3 spans 14 residues. Trimming shortened V by 3 bases and J by 2 bases, and 12 bases separated the two germline ends. CDR3 loop: CASSSQGGAYEQYF. CDR3 in DNA: TGCGCCAGCAGCTCGCAGGGGGGCGCCTACGAGCAGTACTTC.

This rearrangement joins TRBV20-1 to TRBJ2-3; D uncertain. Germline CDR1 and CDR2: DFQATT and SNEGSKA (reference sequence). This CDR3 spans 10 amino acids. V dropped 6 bases and J dropped 6 bases, with 7 bases sitting between them. In DNA, the CDR3 is TGCAGTGCCTTTAAGGATACGCAGTATTTT. Amino acids: CSAFKDTQYF.

In this sample, this clonotype turned up a few times. V gene TRBV2 combines with J gene TRBJ2-3; D gene unclear. V was cut by 6 bases and J by 5 bases, with 6 bases left in between. Germline V CDR1 and CDR2: SNHLY, FYNNEI. The CDR3 is 11 residues long. The CDR3 spells CASSHGDTQYF. The CDR3 DNA reads as TGTGCCAGCAGCCATGGAGATACGCAGTATTTT.

The chain combines TRBV12-3 or TRBV12-4 with TRBJ2-7; D perhaps matches TRBD1 (6 bases). CDR3 length equals 15 residues. V lost 6 bases and J lost 4, with 19 bases in between. CDR3 DNA sequence: TGTGCCAGCAGCCACATAAAACAGGGCGTTTACGAGCAGTACTTC. Amino acid sequence: CASSHIKQGVYEQYF.

V gene TRBV6-4 combines with J gene TRBJ1-4; D is unclear. V was shortened by 4 bases and J by 0 bases, with 9 bases between the two germline ends. The CDR3 length is 15 residues. Germline V gene lookup returns CDR1 MRHNA and CDR2 SNTAGT. The CDR3 protein is CASSVRAPTNEKLFF. The CDR3, as DNA: TGTGCCAGCAGTGTTAGGGCACCAACTAATGAAAAACTGTTTTTT.

The gene calls are TRBV15 and TRBJ1-2; D is perhaps TRBD1 (5 bases). Per germline, CDR1 LNHNV and CDR2 YYDKDF (reference sequence). The length of the CDR3 is 15 residues. The V gene lost 0 bases and the J gene lost 8 bases, with 16 bases spanning the gap. CDR3 nucleotides: TGTGCCACCAGCAGAGATTTGCGAGGGGAGGAGGGCTACACCTTC. Its translation: CATSRDLRGEEGYTF.

V is TRBV2 and J is TRBJ1-5; D unresolved. Germline lookup yields CDR1 SNHLY and CDR2 FYNNEI. V was trimmed by 6 bases and J by 4 bases, leaving 10 bases between them. The CDR3 loop spans 13 amino acids. Here the CDR3 DNA reads TGTGCCAGCAGGAGGGTCCAGAATCAGCCCCAGCATTTT. Translating gives CASRRVQNQPQHF.

Many counts were recorded for this clonotype. V and J are TRBV7-2 and TRBJ2-5; weak D call: TRBD2 (6 bases). Germline CDR1 SGHTA, CDR2 FQGNSA. The CDR3 covers 16 residues. Trimming shortened V by 1 base and J by 2 bases, and 14 bases separated the two germline ends. As DNA, the CDR3 is TGTGCCAGCAGCTTAGGGGGGGTCAGCCCGCAAGAGACCCAGTACTTC. Residues: CASSLGGVSPQETQYF.